These T cell receptor beta chains were read from a single sample in a study of blood T cell repertoires in COVID-19. Data came from immunoSEQ multiplex PCR; TCRdb stores just in-frame clones and leaves some out. The data hold about 220,000 clones, with approximately 82% observed a single time. The sequencing input was peripheral blood. The receptors were gathered from a woman of 80 years or more with acute or convalescent COVID-19. Each CDR3 is given with its conserved first and last residue. A D gene is named only where the DNA matches it firmly. Expanded clones get a size class; other rows say once, few or many, or leave the size out.

V	J	D	size	CDR3	DNA
TRBV19	TRBJ2-4	NA	NA	CASSTHSEAKNIQYF	TGTGCCAGTAGTACCCATAGCGAAGCCAAAAACATTCAGTACTTC
TRBV7-9	TRBJ1-4	NA	NA	CASSQATNEKLFF	TGTGCCAGCAGTCAGGCAACTAATGAAAAACTGTTTTTT
TRBV13	TRBJ2-5	TRBD2	NA	CASSPSGTSGEETQYF	TGTGCCAGCAGCCCCTCAGGGACTAGCGGGGAAGAGACCCAGTACTTC
TRBV2	TRBJ1-2	TRBD1	NA	CASSEGQGWNGYTF	TGTGCCAGCAGTGAAGGACAGGGGTGGAATGGCTACACCTTC
TRBV7-9	TRBJ2-3	NA	NA	CASSPEGTGADTQYF	TGTGCCAGCAGCCCCGAAGGGACGGGGGCAGATACGCAGTATTTT
TRBV5-4	TRBJ1-1	TRBD1	NA	CASSPEGAKGEAFF	TGTGCCAGCAGCCCAGAGGGGGCGAAGGGTGAAGCTTTCTTT
TRBV9	TRBJ1-2	NA	NA	CASSKDSYYGYTF	TGTGCCAGCAGCAAGGACAGTTACTATGGCTACACCTTC
TRBV12-3/TRBV12-4	TRBJ1-1	NA	NA	CASTDIRGPEAFF	TGTGCCAGCACGGATATCAGAGGGCCTGAAGCTTTCTTT
TRBV19	TRBJ2-7	TRBD1	NA	CASSLTGGPTYEQYF	TGTGCCAGTAGCCTAACAGGGGGACCAACCTACGAGCAGTACTTC
TRBV11-2	TRBJ2-6	NA	NA	CASSLTGPGANVLTF	TGTGCCAGCAGCTTAACAGGTCCTGGGGCCAACGTCCTGACTTTC
TRBV7-3	TRBJ2-1	TRBD2	NA	CASSSRTSDEQFF	TGTGCCAGCAGCTCAAGGACTAGCGATGAGCAGTTCTTC
TRBV7-9	TRBJ2-5	TRBD2	NA	CASSLALSTSGNQETQYF	TGTGCCAGCAGCTTAGCGCTGTCAACTAGCGGAAACCAAGAGACCCAGTACTTC
TRBV7-9	TRBJ1-6	NA	NA	CASSTPGQVLTSPLHF	TGTGCCAGCAGCACTCCCGGACAAGTATTAACTTCACCCCTCCACTTT
TRBV29-1	TRBJ1-2	NA	NA	CSVADRGYGYTF	TGCAGCGTCGCGGACCGAGGGTATGGCTACACCTTC
TRBV24-1	TRBJ2-2	TRBD1	NA	CATSDPGTGYSTGELFF	TGTGCCACCAGTGACCCCGGGACAGGGTATAGCACCGGGGAGCTGTTTTTT
TRBV4-1	TRBJ2-1	NA	NA	CASSQPGTQLLDNEQFF	TGCGCCAGCAGCCAGCCAGGGACACAACTCCTTGACAATGAGCAGTTCTTC
TRBV5-1	TRBJ2-3	NA	NA	CASSSGTSTDTQYF	TGCGCCAGCAGCTCCGGGACTTCCACAGATACGCAGTATTTT
TRBV18	TRBJ1-3	TRBD1	NA	CASSQGTGHSGNTIYF	TGTGCCAGCTCACAAGGGACAGGGCACTCTGGAAACACCATATATTTT
TRBV6-6	TRBJ2-3	NA	once	CASLEGGVKDTQYF	TGTGCCAGCTTGGAGGGGGGGGTTAAAGATACGCAGTATTTT
TRBV7-2	TRBJ2-3	TRBD1	NA	CASSRQGQTDTQYF	TGTGCCAGCAGTCGACAGGGGCAAACAGATACGCAGTATTTT
TRBV5-5	TRBJ1-1	TRBD1	NA	CASSPGTANTEAFF	TGTGCCAGCAGCCCCGGGACAGCGAACACTGAAGCTTTCTTT
TRBV2	TRBJ1-6	TRBD1	NA	CASGGQGALGSPLHF	TGTGCCAGCGGGGGACAGGGGGCGTTAGGTTCACCCCTCCACTTT
TRBV28	TRBJ1-4	NA	NA	CASSLQGRDEKLFF	TGTGCCAGCAGTCTACAGGGACGGGATGAAAAACTGTTTTTT
TRBV9	TRBJ2-2	NA	NA	CASSLRTGEDTGELFF	TGTGCCAGCAGCCTCCGCACAGGGGAGGATACCGGGGAGCTGTTTTTT
TRBV5-1	TRBJ1-2	NA	NA	CASSPPTANYGYTF	TGCGCCAGCAGCCCTCCGACAGCTAACTATGGCTACACCTTC
TRBV19	TRBJ1-2	NA	NA	CASTSPERGNYGYTF	TGTGCCAGTACCTCCCCGGAGAGGGGGAACTATGGCTACACCTTC
TRBV10-3	TRBJ1-2	TRBD1	NA	CAISEGQGYGYTF	TGTGCCATCAGTGAGGGACAGGGATACGGCTACACCTTC
TRBV5-1	TRBJ2-5	TRBD2	NA	CASMETSAQETQYF	TGCGCCAGCATGGAGACTAGCGCGCAAGAGACCCAGTACTTC
TRBV12-3/TRBV12-4	TRBJ1-2	NA	NA	CASRLTGEGYTF	TGTGCCAGCAGGCTGACGGGGGAAGGCTACACCTTC
TRBV24-1	TRBJ2-1	NA	NA	CATSGSTGGYYNEQFF	TGTGCCACCAGTGGTTCGACAGGAGGCTACTACAATGAGCAGTTCTTC
TRBV29-1	TRBJ1-1	TRBD1	once	CSVPKQGGTEAFF	TGCAGCGTCCCCAAACAGGGGGGGACTGAAGCTTTCTTT
TRBV11-3	TRBJ2-5	TRBD2	NA	CASSPRALAAQETQYF	TGTGCCAGCAGCCCCAGGGCCCTAGCGGCCCAAGAGACCCAGTACTTC
TRBV2	TRBJ1-1	NA	NA	CASRTISGNTEAFF	TGTGCCAGCAGAACGATTTCGGGGAACACTGAAGCTTTCTTT
TRBV7-9	TRBJ1-2	NA	NA	CASSGYQGFGYTF	TGTGCCAGCAGCGGCTACCAGGGGTTTGGCTACACCTTC
TRBV5-1	TRBJ1-2	NA	NA	CASSLDGDDYGYTF	TGCGCCAGCAGCTTGGACGGGGATGACTATGGCTACACCTTC
TRBV12-3/TRBV12-4	TRBJ1-1	NA	NA	CASSPRFGTEAFF	TGTGCCAGCAGTCCTCGGTTTGGCACTGAAGCTTTCTTT
TRBV19	TRBJ2-2	TRBD2	NA	CASSIPSGANTGELFF	TGTGCCAGTAGTATCCCTAGCGGGGCGAACACCGGGGAGCTGTTTTTT
TRBV9	TRBJ1-2	NA	NA	CASSVTGTFYTF	TGTGCCAGCAGCGTTACAGGCACCTTCTACACCTTC
TRBV19	TRBJ2-7	NA	NA	CASSTQGLSSYEQYF	TGTGCCAGTAGTACACAGGGTTTAAGCTCCTACGAGCAGTACTTC
TRBV3-1/TRBV3-2	TRBJ1-1	NA	NA	CASEGGRGTEAFF	TGTGCCAGCGAGGGAGGGAGAGGCACTGAAGCTTTCTTT
TRBV2	TRBJ1-5	TRBD1	NA	CASSEALEGQGAWSNQPQHF	TGTGCCAGCAGTGAAGCGCTTGAGGGACAGGGGGCTTGGAGCAATCAGCCCCAGCATTTT
TRBV2	TRBJ1-2	TRBD1	NA	CASRPLQGAGGYTF	TGTGCCAGCAGGCCCCTACAGGGGGCGGGTGGCTACACCTTC
TRBV9	TRBJ2-6	NA	NA	CASSAGFFGSGANVLTF	TGTGCCAGCAGCGCGGGATTTTTCGGGTCTGGGGCCAACGTCCTGACTTTC
TRBV18	TRBJ1-4	TRBD1	NA	CASSSGQVNEKLFF	TGTGCCAGCTCATCGGGACAGGTGAATGAAAAACTGTTTTTT
TRBV5-1	TRBJ1-4	NA	NA	CASSSQGYGEKLFF	TGCGCCAGCAGCTCGCAGGGGTATGGTGAAAAACTGTTTTTT
TRBV27	TRBJ2-3	TRBD1	NA	CASSLRGTGVGDTQYF	TGTGCCAGCAGTTTAAGGGGGACAGGGGTTGGAGATACGCAGTATTTT
TRBV10-3	TRBJ1-5	NA	NA	CAISESILKQGEGAQHF	TGTGCCATCAGTGAGTCGATTTTGAAACAGGGTGAGGGCGCCCAGCATTTT
TRBV2	TRBJ2-2	NA	NA	CASKAGQRNTGELFF	TGTGCCAGCAAAGCCGGACAGAGGAACACCGGGGAGCTGTTTTTT
TRBV19	TRBJ1-4	NA	NA	CASSIGQSLMKKLFF	TGTGCCAGTAGTATCGGACAGAGCCTAATGAAAAAACTGTTTTTT
TRBV30	TRBJ2-3	NA	NA	CAWGSGLSTDTQYF	TGTGCCTGGGGGAGCGGGCTCAGCACAGATACGCAGTATTTT
TRBV24-1	TRBJ2-2	NA	NA	CATSDAGTYNTGELFF	TGTGCCACCAGTGATGCCGGGACTTATAACACCGGGGAGCTGTTTTTT
TRBV5-8	TRBJ1-5	TRBD1	NA	CASTEQGAKYQPQHF	TGTGCCAGCACGGAACAGGGGGCTAAGTATCAGCCCCAGCATTTT
TRBV30	TRBJ2-7	NA	NA	CAWTLQEGLDLLYPYEQYF	TGTGCCTGGACCCTACAGGAGGGGTTGGACCTCTTATACCCCTACGAGCAGTACTTC
TRBV25-1	TRBJ1-2	NA	NA	CASSDLGYTF	TGTGCCAGCAGTGACCTTGGCTACACCTTC
TRBV5-1	TRBJ2-7	TRBD2	once	CASTPGGTFSYEQYF	TGCGCCAGCACCCCGGGAGGGACTTTCTCCTACGAGCAGTACTTC
TRBV10-1	TRBJ1-1	NA	NA	CASSETKNTEAFF	TGCGCCAGCAGTGAGACAAAGAACACTGAAGCTTTCTTT
TRBV9	TRBJ2-3	TRBD2	NA	CASSTRAGGQGDTQYF	TGTGCCAGCAGCACCCGAGCGGGGGGGCAGGGAGATACGCAGTATTTT
TRBV18	TRBJ2-3	TRBD2	once	CASSPPAGGPGTQYF	TGTGCCAGCTCCCCTCCAGCGGGGGGGCCGGGTACGCAGTATTTT